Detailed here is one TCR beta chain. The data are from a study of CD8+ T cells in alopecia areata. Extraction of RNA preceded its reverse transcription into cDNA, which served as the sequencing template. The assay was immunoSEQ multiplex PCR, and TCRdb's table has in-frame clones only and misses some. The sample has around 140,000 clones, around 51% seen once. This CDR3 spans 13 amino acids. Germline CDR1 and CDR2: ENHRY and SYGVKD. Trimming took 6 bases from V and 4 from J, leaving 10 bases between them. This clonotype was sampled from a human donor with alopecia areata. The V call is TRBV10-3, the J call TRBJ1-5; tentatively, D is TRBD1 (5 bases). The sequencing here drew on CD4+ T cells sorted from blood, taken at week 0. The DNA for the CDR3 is TGTGCCATCAGCTCCGGGGGGAATCAGCCCCAGCATTTT. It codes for CAISSGGNQPQHF.